What follows are 27 T cell receptor beta chains derived from one specimen sequenced in a study of shared clonotypes between healthy human individuals. The naive CD8 subset, CD45RO-negative cells positively selected for CCR7, excluded terminally differentiated effector memory CD45RA+ cells. Profiled with immunoSEQ multiplex PCR; TCRdb holds only in-frame clones, not every one. The sample contains around 1.9 million clones, just under 95% of which appear only once. The sequenced sample was naive CD8+ T cells from PBMCs. The source is a young man in good health. Some clones in this sample may be carry-over from other donors' samples.

The rearrangement joins TRBV6-1 to TRBJ1-4; D gene uncertain. V lost 1 base and J lost 0, with 6 bases in between. Germline V lookup: CDR1 MNHNS, CDR2 SASEGT. CDR3 length: 15 residues. CDR3 sequence reads: CASSEGQATNEKLFF. The CDR3 DNA is TGTGCCAGCAGTGAAGGACAAGCAACTAATGAAAAACTGTTTTTT.

In its sample, this clone was seen once. This chain links TRBV9 with TRBJ2-3; the match to TRBD2 covers 11 bases. Per germline, CDR1 SGDLS and CDR2 YYNGEE. The V and J ends lost 4 bases and 2 bases, in that order; junction bases with no gene match: 6. This CDR3 comprises 16 residues. In DNA, the CDR3 is TGTGCCAGCAGCCCCGGGACTAGCGGATTCACAGATACGCAGTATTTT. Translated, it gives CASSPGTSGFTDTQYF.

This clone was detected once. This sequence joins TRBV7-3 and TRBJ2-2; a weak D match, TRBD2 (5 bases). Germline-derived CDR1 and CDR2 are SGHTA and FQGTGA. The CDR3 extends over 18 amino acids. The V and J ends lost 1 base and 3 bases respectively, with 18 bases between them. In DNA form, the CDR3 reads TGTGCCAGCAGCTTAATGTCCGGGATCTATACGGACACCGGGGAGCTGTTTTTT. It specifies CASSLMSGIYTDTGELFF.

This sequence joins TRBV11-3 and TRBJ2-1; 9 bases map to TRBD1. Trimming removed 5 bases from V and 3 bases from J; junction bases left unmatched: 5. The CDR3 extends over 15 amino acids. Germline V gene lookup returns CDR1 SGHNT and CDR2 YENEEA. CDR3 nucleotide sequence: TGTGCCAGCAGCCCCCGGGACAGGGTCTACAATGAGCAGTTCTTC. This encodes CASSPRDRVYNEQFF.

This chain uses TRBV4-1 with TRBJ2-1, with 9 bases identical to TRBD2. Looked up from germline, CDR1 is MGHRA and CDR2 is YSYEKL. V lost 4 bases and J lost 3; bases outside the gene matches: 4. CDR3 length: 15 amino acids. The CDR3 region is CASSRLSGSYNEQFF. Here the CDR3 DNA reads TGCGCCAGCAGCCGCCTTAGCGGGAGCTACAATGAGCAGTTCTTC.

The chain joins TRBV15 to TRBJ1-5, with D tentatively TRBD1 (5 bases). The CDR3 contains 15 residues. Germline V gene data show CDR1 as LNHNV and CDR2 as YYDKDF (reference sequence). Trimming pared 1 base from V and 3 bases from J, leaving 10 bases between. CDR3 residues: CATSRGDSDNQPQHF. In DNA form, the CDR3 reads TGTGCCACCAGCAGAGGAGACAGTGACAATCAGCCCCAGCATTTT.

As to this clone: Other DNA variants within this sample encode the same CDR3. The chain combines TRBV7-2 with TRBJ1-5; no firm D call. The V end was cut by 1 base, the J end by 0 bases, with 4 bases between. Germline loops: CDR1 SGHTA, CDR2 FQGNSA. The CDR3 runs 14 residues. The CDR3, as DNA: TGTGCCAGCAGCTTAGTTGGTAGCAATCAGCCCCAGCATTTT. This codes for CASSLVGSNQPQHF.

The genes are TRBV28 and TRBJ2-1, with TRBD2 identical over 10 bases. The CDR3 is made up of 17 amino acids. Trimming at V came to 4 bases and at J to 8 bases, leaving 14 bases not matched to a gene. CDR1 and CDR2 from the germline V gene are MDHEN and SYDVKM. CDR3 loop: CASSSQREGPFGDEQFF. For the CDR3, the DNA is TGTGCCAGCAGTTCCCAGCGGGAGGGCCCCTTCGGGGATGAGCAGTTCTTC.

This sequence joins TRBV6-5 and TRBJ2-5; D is ambiguous. From germline, CDR1 is MNHEY and CDR2 SVGAGI. This CDR3 spans 14 amino acids. Trimming removed 5 bases at V and 4 bases at J, with 14 bases between. The CDR3 spells CASSQSGLRETQYF. The CDR3 nucleotides read TGTGCCAGCAGTCAGTCGGGTCTGCGAGAGACCCAGTACTTC.

This chain connects TRBV7-9 to TRBJ2-7; tentatively, D is TRBD2 (5 bases). Between the trimmed V and J ends, which lost 4 bases and 0 bases, there was a span of 7 bases. This CDR3 spans 13 amino acids. Germline assignment: CDR1 SEHNR and CDR2 FQNEAQ (reference sequence). In DNA form, the CDR3 reads TGTGCCAGCAGCTACCGGGACTCCTACGAGCAGTACTTC. It translates to CASSYRDSYEQYF. The full variable domain, its missing parts supplied by reference TRBV7-9 and TRBJ2-7, is DTGVSQNPRHKITKRGQNVTFRCDPISEHNRLYWYRQTLGQGPEFLTYFQNEAQLEKSRLLSDRFSAERPKGSFSTLEIQRTEQGDSAMYLCASSYRDSYEQYFGPGTRLTVT.

Of note for this clone: Within the sample, other DNA sequences also encode this same CDR3. V usage is TRBV7-9 and J usage is TRBJ2-7; TRBD1 matches at 8 bases. Trimming at V came to 4 bases and at J to 6 bases, leaving 2 bases not matched to a gene. Germline V gene lookup returns CDR1 SEHNR and CDR2 FQNEAQ (reference sequence). The CDR3 totals 12 residues. The CDR3 sequence is CASSSGQGEQYF. CDR3 nucleotide sequence: TGTGCCAGCAGCTCAGGACAGGGCGAGCAGTACTTC.

The genes are TRBV19 and TRBJ2-7, with 9 bases lining up with TRBD1. Germline assignment: CDR1 LNHDA and CDR2 SQIVND (reference sequence). Trimming took 4 bases from V and 2 from J; bases not matched to a gene: 6. The CDR3 totals 15 residues. DNA of the CDR3: TGTGCCAGTAGTAATTTGGGACAGGGAACCTACGAGCAGTACTTC. The encoded protein is CASSNLGQGTYEQYF.

The chain employs TRBV6-6 and TRBJ2-3; TRBD2 agrees at 8 bases. V was clipped by 0 bases and J by 4 bases; unmatched bases: 3. The CDR3 spans 15 residues. Per the germline V gene, CDR1 is MNHNY and CDR2 is SVGAGI (reference sequence). This CDR3 is CASSYSAGGPDTQYF. CDR3 nucleotide sequence: TGTGCCAGCAGTTACTCGGCGGGAGGCCCAGATACGCAGTATTTT.

The count of this clone is one. This CDR3 reads CASSPGTSGSLGSYEQYF. The DNA of the CDR3 is TGTGCCAGCAGCCCGGGGACTAGCGGGAGTCTCGGTTCCTACGAGCAGTACTTC. The V call is TRBV11-3, the J call TRBJ2-7; TRBD2 matches at 14 bases. V lost 5 bases to trimming and J lost 1 base; unmatched junction nucleotides: 10. Germline CDR1 reads SGHNT; CDR2 reads YENEEA. This CDR3 is 18 amino acids long.

This clone was recorded once. V gene TRBV2 combines with J gene TRBJ2-7, with 8 bases fitting TRBD1. The V and J ends lost 6 bases and 2 bases, in that order; junction bases with no gene match: 9. CDR1 and CDR2 from the germline V gene are SNHLY and FYNNEI. The CDR3 length is 15 residues. The CDR3 DNA is TGTGCCAGCAGAGCCCAGGGGGCCATTACCTACGAGCAGTACTTC. It specifies CASRAQGAITYEQYF.

The V and J genes are TRBV5-4 and TRBJ1-1; tentatively, D is TRBD1 (6 bases). The length of the CDR3 is 13 residues. Looked up from germline, CDR1 is SGHNT and CDR2 is YYREEE (reference sequence). The germline V and J ends were trimmed by 1 base and 7 bases, with 11 bases remaining between them. CDR3 in amino acids: CASSLTGSDEAFF. The DNA for the CDR3 is TGTGCCAGCAGCTTGACAGGGTCCGATGAAGCTTTCTTT.

The V gene is TRBV6-5, the J gene TRBJ1-2; 7 bases map to TRBD1. The germline CDR1 and CDR2 sequences are MNHEY and SVGAGI. The CDR3 extends over 13 amino acids. V lost 6 bases and J lost 8; bases outside the gene matches: 9. CDR3 residues: CASSLTGFGGYTF. CDR3 coding DNA: TGTGCCAGCAGCTTGACAGGGTTCGGAGGCTACACCTTC.

The CDR3 nucleotides are TGTGCCAGCAGCTTATGGGCAGGGGATACGGGTTCGCAGCATTTT. Protein: CASSLWAGDTGSQHF. The genes are TRBV11-2 and TRBJ1-5; tentatively, D is TRBD1 (6 bases). From germline, CDR1 is SGHAT and CDR2 FQNNGV. The CDR3 covers 15 residues. V was clipped by 2 bases and J by 13 bases, with 21 bases between them. Full variable domain (rest looked up from reference TRBV11-2 and TRBJ1-5): EAGVAQSPRYKIIEKRQSVAFWCNPISGHATLYWYQQILGQGPKLLIQFQNNGVVDDSQLPKDRFSAERLKGVDSTLKIQPAKLEDSAVYLCASSLWAGDTGSQHFGDGTRLSIL.

The gene calls are TRBV5-1 and TRBJ2-6; D ambiguous. Trimming pared 3 bases from V and 2 bases from J, leaving 15 bases between. The CDR3 has 17 amino acids. Germline V lookup: CDR1 SGHRS, CDR2 YFSETQ. The CDR3 bases are TGCGCCAGCAGCTCATCCGAGTCAGGACCTGGGGCCAACGTCCTGACTTTC. Protein: CASSSSESGPGANVLTF.

This clone was seen only once. The chain carries TRBV19 and TRBJ1-5; 7 positions agree with TRBD1. Germline V lookup: CDR1 LNHDA, CDR2 SQIVND (reference sequence). This CDR3 is 15 amino acids long. Unmatched junction bases numbered 8, after V lost 3 bases and J lost 6 bases. The CDR3 reads CASSIFLAGGQPQHF. The CDR3 region has the DNA TGTGCCAGTAGTATTTTTTTGGCAGGGGGTCAGCCCCAGCATTTT. Combining the CDR3 with reference TRBV19 and TRBJ1-5 gives the whole variable domain DGGITQSPKYLFRKEGQNVTLSCEQNLNHDAMYWYRQDPGQGLRLIYYSQIVNDFQKGDIAEGYSVSREKKESFPLTVTSAQKNPTAFYLCASSIFLAGGQPQHFGDGTRLSIL.

The rearrangement uses TRBV7-9 and TRBJ2-7; TRBD2 matches at 11 bases. Germline lookup yields CDR1 SEHNR and CDR2 FQNEAQ (reference sequence). The trim removed 5 bases at V and 2 bases at J, leaving 8 bases unmatched. The CDR3 contains 16 residues. CDR3 amino acids: CASSIMTSGTPYEQYF. CDR3 DNA: TGTGCCAGCAGCATCATGACTAGCGGGACGCCCTACGAGCAGTACTTC.

This sequence joins TRBV9 and TRBJ2-7, with 7 nucleotides matching TRBD1. The CDR3 contains 13 residues. Per germline, CDR1 SGDLS and CDR2 YYNGEE. Trimming cost V 4 bases and J 3 bases; bases outside gene matches: 4. The CDR3 is CASSSRQGYEQYF. The CDR3 bases are TGTGCCAGCAGCTCCAGACAGGGCTACGAGCAGTACTTC. The whole variable domain, filled in from reference TRBV9 and TRBJ2-7, reads DSGVTQTPKHLITATGQRVTLRCSPRSGDLSVYWYQQSLDQGLQFLIQYYNGEERAKGNILERFSAQQFPDLHSELNLSSLELGDSALYFCASSSRQGYEQYFGPGTRLTVT.

This chain joins TRBV2 and TRBJ2-1, with D possibly being TRBD2 (6 bases). Trimming took 3 bases from V and 5 from J, leaving 17 bases between them. CDR3 size: 16 residues. Germline CDR1 reads SNHLY; CDR2 reads FYNNEI. Here the CDR3 reads CASSDFLASENNEQFF. DNA of the CDR3: TGTGCCAGCAGTGACTTTTTGGCTAGCGAGAACAATGAGCAGTTCTTC.

The genes are TRBV11-3 and TRBJ2-1, with 9 bases matching TRBD2. CDR1 is SGHNT, CDR2 YENEEA, per germline. The CDR3 length is 17 residues. The V segment lost 5 bases and the J segment 2 bases; nucleotides outside the gene matches: 10. CDR3 in DNA: TGTGCCAGCAGCGGTAGCGGGGGCTACCCAACCTACAATGAGCAGTTCTTC. Protein sequence: CASSGSGGYPTYNEQFF.

The genes are TRBV27 and TRBJ2-3; D is uncertain. The V gene lost 2 bases and the J gene lost 1 base, with 7 bases spanning the gap. Per germline, CDR1 MNHEY and CDR2 SMNVEV (reference sequence). The CDR3 length is 14 residues. The CDR3 DNA reads TGTGCCAGCAGTTTAGCCTGGGGCACAGATACGCAGTATTTT. Protein: CASSLAWGTDTQYF.

The chain couples TRBV6-5 to TRBJ1-5, with TRBD1 identical over 7 bases. The CDR3 covers 13 residues. Trimming at V came to 2 bases and at J to 7 bases, leaving 2 bases not matched to a gene. Germline CDR1 is MNHEY and CDR2 is SVGAGI. The CDR3 spells CASSYARGQPQHF. The DNA for the CDR3 is TGTGCCAGCAGTTACGCCAGGGGGCAGCCCCAGCATTTT.

The J gene is TRBJ2-3, the V gene TRBV9, with TRBD2 matching 8 bases. J was trimmed by 4 bases and V by 5 bases; bases with no gene match: 6. CDR3 size: 14 residues. Germline V gene data show CDR1 as SGDLS and CDR2 as YYNGEE. As DNA, the CDR3 is TGTGCCAGCAGTCTCACGACTAGCGCAGATACGCAGTATTTT. Protein sequence: CASSLTTSADTQYF.